One and the same sample provided the 21 T cell receptor beta chains below, sequenced in a study of cytomegalovirus exposure and HLA in healthy donors. Both 60 Vbeta primers and 13 Jbeta primers went into the PCR. Assay used: immunoSEQ multiplex PCR; TCRdb lists only in-frame clones, some missing. Found here are approximately 180,000 clones, 70% to 85% of them singletons; the top ten hold about 3.8%. Sequencing was carried out using PBMCs. Source of these receptors: a woman aged 60-70 years in good health and CMV-seropositive.

The table lists this clone with a few counts. The CDR3: CASSYGGSANYGYTF. The CDR3 DNA is TGTGCCAGCAGTTACGGGGGCAGTGCTAACTATGGCTACACCTTC. V is TRBV6-6 and J is TRBJ1-2, with D possibly matching TRBD1 (6 bases). The V end lost 2 bases, the J end lost 0 bases, and 10 bases lay between the germline ends. Germline CDR1 and CDR2: MNHNY and SVGAGI (reference sequence). This CDR3 comprises 15 residues.

This rearrangement joins TRBV5-4 to TRBJ1-3; D is unresolved. Trimming cost V 0 bases and J 7 bases, with 11 bases left between them. CDR1 and CDR2 from the germline V gene are SGHNT and YYREEE (reference sequence). The CDR3 contains 14 residues. CDR3 in amino acids: CASSLDSGMNTIYF. The CDR3 coding sequence is TGTGCCAGCAGCTTGGACAGCGGTATGAACACCATATATTTT.

The CDR3 reads CASSLSFTGTPYYGYTF. In DNA, the CDR3 is TGTGCCAGCAGCCTGTCTTTCACCGGGACACCTTACTATGGCTACACCTTC. V gene TRBV7-9 combines with J gene TRBJ1-2, with D maybe TRBD1 (6 bases). This CDR3 comprises 17 residues. Per germline, CDR1 SEHNR and CDR2 FQNEAQ (reference sequence). Trimming stripped 5 bases from V and 3 bases from J, with 22 bases between.

Worth noting for this clone: One end of the junction does not line up with germline, which may come from a read error. This chain uses TRBV7-8 with TRBJ2-4; weak D call: TRBD1 (5 bases). The germline V gene encodes CDR1 SGHVS and CDR2 FQNEAQ. The CDR3 is 14 residues long. This chain's CDR3 is CASSLGTGENSQYF. The CDR3 bases are TGTGCCAGCAGCTTAGGCACAGGAGAGAACAGTCAGTACTTC.

With respect to this clone: A read error may produce the germline difference seen at one junction end. The rearrangement links TRBV7-3 to TRBJ2-6, with TRBD1 as a possible D gene (5 bases). The CDR3 sequence is 17 residues long. Looked up from germline, CDR1 is SGHTA and CDR2 is FQGTGA. CDR3 protein: CASSLRGQLSGANGLTF. DNA for the CDR3: TGTGCCAGCAGCTTAAGAGGCCAGCTCTCTGGGGCCAACGGCCTGACTTTC.

This clone was detected only once. The chain combines TRBV15 with TRBJ1-1, with 8 bases identical to TRBD1. The CDR3 length is 15 residues. Trimming at V came to 5 bases and at J to 4 bases, leaving 9 bases not matched to a gene. Germline CDR1 LNHNV, CDR2 YYDKDF (reference sequence). The CDR3 nucleotides read TGTGCCACCAGCGCCCGGACAGGGCTGGCCACTGAAGCTTTCTTT. Its protein product is CATSARTGLATEAFF.

This chain connects TRBV19 to TRBJ2-3; D uncertain. Per the germline V gene, CDR1 is LNHDA and CDR2 is SQIVND (reference sequence). The V and J ends lost 5 bases and 4 bases respectively, with 16 bases between them. The CDR3 has 15 amino acids. The CDR3 nucleotides are TGTGCCAGTAGTCCCATAAACCACATATCAGATACGCAGTATTTT. Translation gives CASSPINHISDTQYF.

This clone has more than one count but fewer than ten. The rearrangement uses TRBV28 and TRBJ1-3; TRBD1 agrees at 7 bases. With V trimmed by 5 bases and J by 2 bases, 12 bases remained unmatched. Germline V CDR1 and CDR2: MDHEN, SYDVKM. The CDR3 totals 17 residues. The CDR3 DNA reads as TGTGCCAGCAGTGCCTGGGGAGAGGGGGCGGCTGGAAACACCATATATTTT. Translation: CASSAWGEGAAGNTIYF. The full variable domain, completed using reference TRBV28 and TRBJ1-3, is DVKVTQSSRYLVKRTGEKVFLECVQDMDHENMFWYRQDPGLGLRLIYFSYDVKMKEKGDIPEGYSVSREKKERFSLILESASTNQTSMYLCASSAWGEGAAGNTIYFGEGSWLTVV.

The chain couples TRBV9 to TRBJ2-3; TRBD2 aligns across 7 bases. Germline V gene sequence: CDR1 SGDLS, CDR2 YYNGEE. The CDR3 is made up of 16 amino acids. V shed 3 bases and J 0 bases; nucleotides not matched to a gene: 7. For the CDR3, the DNA is TGTGCCAGCAGCGAGGTAGCGGGTACTAGCACAGATACGCAGTATTTT. Protein product: CASSEVAGTSTDTQYF.

The genes are TRBV9 and TRBJ2-3, with 14 bases that match TRBD2. The CDR3 runs to 19 residues. V shed 4 bases and J 4 bases; nucleotides not matched to a gene: 14. Germline CDR1 and CDR2: SGDLS and YYNGEE. The CDR3 region is CASSPKPGTSGRFADTQYF. CDR3 sequence (DNA): TGTGCCAGCAGCCCAAAACCCGGGACTAGCGGGAGATTCGCAGATACGCAGTATTTT.

The rearrangement links TRBV19 to TRBJ1-1; tentatively, D is TRBD1 (5 bases). The CDR3 length is 14 residues. V was cut by 6 bases and J by 3 bases, with 14 bases left in between. The V gene's germline CDR1 is LNHDA and CDR2 SQIVND (reference sequence). Here the CDR3 reads CASSAEVGHTEAFF. Written as DNA, the CDR3 is TGTGCCAGTAGCGCCGAGGTGGGGCACACTGAAGCTTTCTTT.

This clone has only a few counts. The chain couples TRBV9 to TRBJ2-2; 7 bases match TRBD1. Germline trimming cut 4 bases from V and 1 base from J; bases unmatched to any gene: 10. Germline V gives CDR1 SGDLS, CDR2 YYNGEE. CDR3 length: 17 amino acids. The CDR3 region has the DNA TGTGCCAGCAGCCTAGGAAAAGGGGGCTGGAACACCGGGGAGCTGTTTTTT. This encodes CASSLGKGGWNTGELFF.

Only a few counts were recorded for this clone. The chain couples TRBV11-2 to TRBJ2-1; D gene ambiguous. CDR3 size: 12 residues. The V and J ends lost 5 bases and 6 bases respectively, with 8 bases between them. Germline V gene data show CDR1 as SGHAT and CDR2 as FQNNGV. CDR3 DNA: TGTGCCAGCAGCCCCCAGGCCAATGAGCAGTTCTTC. Its protein product is CASSPQANEQFF.

V is TRBV29-1 and J is TRBJ2-7; TRBD2 agrees at 9 bases. The CDR3 runs 13 residues. Germline V lookup: CDR1 SQVTM, CDR2 ANQGSEA. V trimming: 7 bases; J trimming: 7 bases; junction bases outside the gene matches: 11. This CDR3 reads CSALLTRGGEQYF. The CDR3 DNA is TGCAGCGCACTACTTACGCGGGGGGGGGAGCAGTACTTC.

CDR3 DNA sequence: TGTGCCAGCGGACTAGCGGGAGTATACACCGGGGAGCTGTTTTTT. Amino acid sequence: CASGLAGVYTGELFF. The rearrangement joins TRBV13 to TRBJ2-2, with 13 bases fitting TRBD2. V lost 8 bases and J lost 3; bases outside the gene matches: 3. CDR1 is PRHDT, CDR2 FYEKMQ, per germline (reference sequence). The CDR3 totals 15 residues.

The rearrangement uses TRBV4-3 and TRBJ1-2, with 9 nucleotides matching TRBD1. V shed 1 base and J 6 bases; nucleotides not matched to a gene: 6. This CDR3 region has 15 residues. CDR1 is LGHNA, CDR2 YSLEER, per germline. The CDR3 here is CASSQGQGVWDGYTF. CDR3 sequence (DNA): TGCGCCAGCAGCCAAGGACAGGGGGTTTGGGATGGCTACACCTTC.

As concerns this clone: The junction and the germline gene differ at one end; a read error may be behind it. The chain is built from TRBV5-1 and TRBJ2-4, with D uncertain. The CDR3 has 15 amino acids. Germline V gene sequence: CDR1 SGHRS, CDR2 YFSETQ. This CDR3 reads CASSPLVGTKNSQYF. CDR3 sequence (DNA): TGCGCCAGCAGCCCGTTAGTAGGTACCAAAAACAGTCAGTACTTC.

The CDR3 loop reads CASYLSGANVLTF. CDR3 in DNA: TGTGCCAGCTATCTCTCTGGGGCCAACGTCCTGACTTTC. The chain joins TRBV28 to TRBJ2-6; D gene unclear. Germline lookup yields CDR1 MDHEN and CDR2 SYDVKM. There are 13 residues in the CDR3. The V and J ends lost 8 bases and 0 bases respectively, with 5 bases between them.

The chain combines TRBV13 with TRBJ1-4, with D possibly being TRBD1 (6 bases). CDR1 is PRHDT, CDR2 FYEKMQ, per germline (reference sequence). The CDR3 is 16 residues long. V was cut by 3 bases and J by 8 bases, with 19 bases left in between. The DNA of the CDR3 is TGTGCCAGCAGCTTTAAGGGTTTGGGGGCTGCGGAAAAACTGTTTTTT. Protein product: CASSFKGLGAAEKLFF.

The CDR3 loop is CASGGGSGNEQFF. The CDR3, as DNA: TGTGCCAGCGGAGGAGGGTCAGGCAATGAGCAGTTCTTC. This chain links TRBV27 with TRBJ2-1; possible D gene TRBD2, 6 bases. The CDR3 extends over 13 amino acids. Deletions cut 8 bases from V and 6 bases from J, with 14 bases between. Per germline, CDR1 MNHEY and CDR2 SMNVEV (reference sequence).

J is TRBJ2-6 and V is TRBV27, with 9 nucleotides matching TRBD1. Germline V lookup: CDR1 MNHEY, CDR2 SMNVEV (reference sequence). Germline trimming cut 6 bases from V and 2 bases from J; bases unmatched to any gene: 2. This CDR3 is 15 amino acids long. In DNA form, the CDR3 reads TGTGCCAGCAGGGACAGGGGCCCTGGGGCCAACGTCCTGACTTTC. It translates to CASRDRGPGANVLTF. Based on the CDR3 plus reference TRBV27 and TRBJ2-6, the full variable domain is EAQVTQNPRYLITVTGKKLTVTCSQNMNHEYMSWYRQDPGLGLRQIYYSMNVEVTDKGDVPEGYKVSRKEKRNFPLILESPSPNQTSLYFCASRDRGPGANVLTFGAGSRLTVL.